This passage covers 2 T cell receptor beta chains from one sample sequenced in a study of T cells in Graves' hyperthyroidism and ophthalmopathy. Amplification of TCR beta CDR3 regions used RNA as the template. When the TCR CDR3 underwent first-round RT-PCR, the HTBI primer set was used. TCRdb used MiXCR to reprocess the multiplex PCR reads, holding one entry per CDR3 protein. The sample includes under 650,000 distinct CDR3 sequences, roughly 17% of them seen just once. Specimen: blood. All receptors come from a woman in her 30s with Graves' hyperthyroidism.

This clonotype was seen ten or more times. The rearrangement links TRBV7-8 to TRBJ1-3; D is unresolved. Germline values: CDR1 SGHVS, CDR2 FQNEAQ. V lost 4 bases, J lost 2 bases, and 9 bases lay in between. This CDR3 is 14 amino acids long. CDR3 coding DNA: TGTGCCAGCAGCTCGGGGATAGCTGGAAACACCATATATTTT. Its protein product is CASSSGIAGNTIYF.

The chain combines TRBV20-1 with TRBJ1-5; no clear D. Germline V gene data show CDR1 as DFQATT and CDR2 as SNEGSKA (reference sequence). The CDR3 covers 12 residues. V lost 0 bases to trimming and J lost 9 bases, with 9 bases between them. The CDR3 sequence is CSARDPIGPQHF. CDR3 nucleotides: TGCAGTGCTAGAGATCCCATTGGGCCCCAGCATTTT.